One T cell receptor (beta chain) is described in this entry. Antigen: not known. Single viable CD3+CD4+CD8-CD45RO+ cells were sorted as the memory CD4+ T cells. CMV serostatus came from serum IgG against pp150, pp28, p38, p52. Total CD4+ T cells were enriched by CD4 positive selection. Only in-frame clones appear in the TCRdb table, and some are missing; sequencing was by immunoSEQ multiplex PCR. The sample has about 82,000 clones, about 85% seen once. Germline V gene data show CDR1 as LNHDA and CDR2 as SQIVND (reference sequence). The CDR3 loop spans 15 amino acids. With 3 bases clipped from V and 2 bases from J, the junction kept 4 bases outside the gene matches. This entry is derived from a study of memory CD4+ T cells and cytomegalovirus serostatus. Points from the study as a whole: About 40% of the 164 known CMV-associated TCRbeta sequences appeared in CD4+ memory.

J is TRBJ1-2 and V is TRBV19; 9 nucleotides match TRBD1. This sequence was found in an adult in good health and CMV-seronegative. The sample taken for sequencing was memory CD4+ T cells from blood. The CDR3 nucleotides are TGTGCCAGTAGTATCGCCGGGACAGGGAACTATGGCTACACCTTC. It yields the protein CASSIAGTGNYGYTF.